This is a list of T cell receptor beta chains from one sample in a study of T cells in Graves' hyperthyroidism and ophthalmopathy. TCRdb ran MiXCR on the multiplex PCR reads and lists one entry per CDR3 protein. This sample has about 640,000 distinct CDR3 sequences, with less than 45% found just once. The sample consisted of peripheral blood or thyroid tissue (not recorded which). The receptors were gathered from an adult man with Graves' disease, either hyperthyroidism or ophthalmopathy (not recorded which). Both conserved end residues are part of each CDR3. D genes are given only for firm matches. Clone sizes are given selectively: once, few, many, or a class where the clone is expanded.

J gene,D gene,clone size,V gene,CDR3 DNA,CDR3 protein
TRBJ1-2,NA,NA,TRBV6-4,TGTGCCAGCAGTGTTACAGGCTTCTCTAACTATGGCTACACCTTC,CASSVTGFSNYGYTF
TRBJ2-7,TRBD2,NA,TRBV24-1,TGTGCCACCAGTGACCCTGCTAGCGGGGGGCATAGGGACGAGCAGTACTTC,CATSDPASGGHRDEQYF
TRBJ1-6,NA,NA,TRBV3-1,TGTGCCGCCGGATATAATTCACCCCTCCACTTT,CAAGYNSPLHF
TRBJ1-1,NA,many,TRBV7-8,TGTGCCAGCAGCTTATGGGGGCCGAACACTGAAGCTTTCTTT,CASSLWGPNTEAFF
TRBJ2-2,NA,once,TRBV7-9,TGTGCCAGCGATTTTCGGGCCCAGAGCACCGGGGAGCTGTTTTTT,CASDFRAQSTGELFF
TRBJ1-5,NA,NA,TRBV11-2,TGTGCCAGCTCACAGCAGGGTCGGAATCAGCCCCAGCATTTT,CASSQQGRNQPQHF
TRBJ1-1,NA,NA,TRBV9,TGTGCCAGCAGCGTAGGCGGAAACGCTGAAGCTTTCTTT,CASSVGGNAEAFF
TRBJ2-7,NA,NA,TRBV5-1,TGTGCCAGCAGCCAAGAGACTGCGGGCTCCTACGAGCAGTACTTC,CASSQETAGSYEQYF
TRBJ1-5,NA,once,TRBV13,TGCGCAACCAAGGGTAGCAATCAGCCCCAGCATTTT,CATKGSNQPQHF
TRBJ1-2,TRBD1,NA,TRBV7-2,TGTGCCAGCAGCTCTATACCGACTAGGACAGGAGACTATGGCTACACCTTC,CASSSIPTRTGDYGYTF
TRBJ1-5,NA,few,TRBV28,TGTGCCAGCAGAGTGGATAATAGCAATCAGCCCCAGCATTTT,CASRVDNSNQPQHF